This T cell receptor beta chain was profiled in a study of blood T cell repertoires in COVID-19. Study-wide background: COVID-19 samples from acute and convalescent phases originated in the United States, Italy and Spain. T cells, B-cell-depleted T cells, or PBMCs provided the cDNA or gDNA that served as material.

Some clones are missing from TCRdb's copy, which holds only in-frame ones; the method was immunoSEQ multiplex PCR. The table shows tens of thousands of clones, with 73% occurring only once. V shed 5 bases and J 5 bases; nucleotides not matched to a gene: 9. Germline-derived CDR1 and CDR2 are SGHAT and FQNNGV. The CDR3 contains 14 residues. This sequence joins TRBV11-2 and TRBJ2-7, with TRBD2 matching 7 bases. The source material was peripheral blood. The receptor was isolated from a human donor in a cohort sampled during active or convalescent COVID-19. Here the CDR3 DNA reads TGTGCCAGCAGCCCCCGGCCGGGGGGTAACGAGCAGTACGTC. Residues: CASSPRPGGNEQYV.